These 11 T cell receptor beta chains originate from one sample sequenced in a study of blood T cell repertoires in COVID-19 (dated by TCRdb to the early 2020s). The method was the immunoSEQ multiplex PCR assay. TCRdb stores this immuneACCESS table with in-frame sequences only. Part of the clones is absent; in the studies checked, under half of the shortfall reflects unresolved V genes, and no reason is known for the rest. The sample table lists just under 60,000 clones, over 75% of them with a count of one. The biggest ten clones account for around a tenth of the sample. Sequenced sample: peripheral blood. The receptors come from a human donor in a cohort sampled during active COVID-19.

The chain has TRBV7-6 and TRBJ2-3, with D tentatively TRBD1 (6 bases). The germline V and J ends were trimmed by 0 bases and 5 bases, with 15 bases remaining between them. This CDR3 spans 16 amino acids. CDR1 and CDR2 from the germline V gene are SGHVS and FNYEAQ. The CDR3 coding sequence is TGTGCCAGCAGCTTAGCGGGGGCCTTTCCCATAGATACGCAGTATTTT. Protein sequence: CASSLAGAFPIDTQYF.

This clone came up a few times. The rearrangement joins TRBV19 to TRBJ1-2, with TRBD1 matching 8 bases. The ends lost 5 bases at V and 0 bases at J; junction bases unmatched: 8. CDR1 and CDR2 from the germline V gene are LNHDA and SQIVND (reference sequence). The CDR3 runs 16 residues. The CDR3 is CASSPPGTGSNYGYTF. The DNA for the CDR3 is TGTGCCAGTAGTCCACCGGGGACAGGCTCTAACTATGGCTACACCTTC.

This chain links TRBV10-1 with TRBJ2-6, with a weak D call TRBD2 (7 bases). Germline CDR1 reads WNHNN; CDR2 reads SYGVQD (reference sequence). The CDR3 is 17 residues long. V shed 2 bases and J shed 4 bases, with 15 bases lying between them. The CDR3: CASSEDRRGRGANVLTF. CDR3 in DNA: TGCGCCAGCAGTGAGGACAGGCGGGGGCGAGGGGCCAACGTCCTGACTTTC.

The genes are TRBV30 and TRBJ2-7; 8 bases are a match to TRBD1. After removal of 4 bases from V and 5 bases from J, the junction contained 7 bases not matched to a gene. This CDR3 has 13 amino acids. CDR1 and CDR2 (germline): GTSNPN, SVGIG (reference sequence). CDR3 in DNA: TGTGCCTGGACCAGGACAGGGATCCACGAGCAGTACTTC. Translated: CAWTRTGIHEQYF.

The V call is TRBV15, the J call TRBJ2-2; tentatively, D is TRBD1 (6 bases). With 6 bases removed from V and 1 base from J, the gap between germline ends came to 9 bases. Germline V gene lookup returns CDR1 LNHNV and CDR2 YYDKDF (reference sequence). There are 14 residues in the CDR3. The CDR3 DNA reads TGTGCCACCAGGACACAGGGGAACACCGGGGAGCTGTTTTTT. The encoded protein is CATRTQGNTGELFF.

The rearrangement links TRBV5-1 to TRBJ2-2; D may be TRBD1 (5 bases). Germline V gene lookup returns CDR1 SGHRS and CDR2 YFSETQ. V dropped 4 bases and J dropped 0 bases, with 13 bases sitting between them. This CDR3 spans 16 amino acids. CDR3 residues: CASSARGPTNTGELFF. DNA of the CDR3: TGCGCCAGCAGCGCTAGGGGTCCCACGAACACCGGGGAGCTGTTTTTT.

The J gene is TRBJ2-2, the V gene TRBV24-1, with 8 bases that match TRBD1. The CDR3 totals 15 residues. CDR1 and CDR2 from the germline V gene are KGHDR and SFDVKD. V lost 9 bases and J lost 4; bases outside the gene matches: 9. The CDR3 loop reads CATSQGARGTGELFF. In nucleotides, the CDR3 is TGTGCCACCTCCCAGGGGGCGCGTGGCACCGGGGAGCTGTTTTTT.

This clone came up a few times. The J gene is TRBJ2-5, the V gene TRBV7-3; 8 bases agree with TRBD2. This CDR3 contains 18 residues. CDR1 SGHTA and CDR2 FQGTGA come from the germline V gene. Losses at the gene ends were 4 bases for V and 6 bases for J; bases not matched to a gene: 19. The CDR3 is CASSSTQREWLLSKTQYF. In DNA, the CDR3 is TGTGCCAGCAGCTCTACCCAGCGGGAGTGGCTTTTATCAAAGACCCAGTACTTC.

This sequence joins TRBV12-3 or TRBV12-4 and TRBJ1-2; a possible D gene is TRBD1 (6 bases). V lost 5 bases, J lost 7 bases, and 14 bases lay in between. This CDR3 contains 13 residues. The CDR3 sequence is CASSNTGYRGYTF. DNA of the CDR3: TGTGCCAGCAGTAATACAGGGTACCGTGGCTACACCTTC.

J is TRBJ1-2 and V is TRBV10-1; 11 bases line up with TRBD1. Unmatched junction bases numbered 4, after V lost 6 bases and J lost 4 bases. From germline, CDR1 is WNHNN and CDR2 SYGVQD (reference sequence). The CDR3 is 14 residues long. The CDR3 DNA sequence: TGCGCCAGCAGACGGGACAGGGGGACCTATGGCTACACCTTC. Its translation is CASRRDRGTYGYTF.

The genes are TRBV5-1 and TRBJ2-6; the D is unclear. The V and J ends lost 2 bases and 1 base respectively, with 10 bases between them. The CDR3 sequence is 16 residues long. Per the germline V gene, CDR1 is SGHRS and CDR2 is YFSETQ. Here the CDR3 DNA reads TGCGCCAGCAGCTTCCCTCGGGTTTCTGGGGCCAACGTCCTGACTTTC. The encoded protein is CASSFPRVSGANVLTF.